The 7 T cell receptor beta chains listed next were all sequenced from one sample in a study of vaccination effects on CD4 cells after COVID-19. Antigens for these TCRs are unknown. Data came from immunoSEQ multiplex PCR; TCRdb stores just in-frame clones and leaves some out. The data show about 34,000 clones, around 75% seen once. It was after more than 8 days of culture that CD4+ T cells were isolated. The person had PCR-confirmed SARS-CoV-2 infection between March and December 2020. Participants were given two doses of BNT162b2 or mRNA-1273 vaccine. The sample here was CD4+ T cells from PBMCs cultured without peptide, taken after COVID-19 vaccination. These receptors all come from a human donor who had a prior SARS-CoV-2 infection.

The genes are TRBV2 and TRBJ2-1; D is unresolved. The germline V gene encodes CDR1 SNHLY and CDR2 FYNNEI. The CDR3 sequence is 15 residues long. Between the trimmed V and J ends, which lost 4 bases and 5 bases, there was a span of 15 bases. CDR3 amino acids: CASSGGSGFDNEQFF. In DNA form, the CDR3 reads TGTGCCAGCAGTGGCGGTTCCGGGTTCGACAATGAGCAGTTCTTC.

The gene calls are TRBV9 and TRBJ2-3, with D unresolved. V was pared by 4 bases and J by 6 bases, with 15 bases between. CDR3 length: 14 residues. CDR1 and CDR2 (germline): SGDLS, YYNGEE. The CDR3 region is CASSISSGLDTQYF. The CDR3 bases are TGTGCCAGCAGCATCAGCAGTGGGCTGGATACGCAGTATTTT.

The V gene is TRBV10-3, the J gene TRBJ2-1, with TRBD1 matching over 9 bases. Germline CDR1 is ENHRY and CDR2 is SYGVKD. This CDR3 is 15 amino acids long. Germline trimming cut 5 bases from V and 7 bases from J; bases unmatched to any gene: 9. CDR3 amino acids: CAISPRTGAINEQFF. In DNA form, the CDR3 reads TGTGCCATCAGTCCTCGGACAGGGGCAATAAATGAGCAGTTCTTC.

This clone was picked up a small number of times. The chain has TRBV10-3 and TRBJ2-1; TRBD2 agrees at 7 bases. Germline assignment: CDR1 ENHRY and CDR2 SYGVKD. This CDR3 has 15 residues. V lost 10 bases, J lost 7 bases, and 16 bases stayed unmatched. CDR3 nucleotides: TGTGCCACCCAACGCGTCCAGCGGGGCTTGAATGAGCAGTTCTTC. Residues: CATQRVQRGLNEQFF.

CDR3 in amino acids: CASSYSTGGDVDANTGELFF. CDR3 coding DNA: TGTGCCAGCAGTTACTCGACGGGAGGCGACGTGGATGCGAACACCGGGGAGCTGTTTTTT. The chain combines TRBV6-7 with TRBJ2-2; TRBD2 matches 7 bases. TRBV6-7 is marked as an open reading frame, function uncertain. CDR3 length: 20 residues. The V and J ends lost 0 bases and 0 bases, in that order; junction bases with no gene match: 13.

V usage is TRBV5-1 and J usage is TRBJ2-3; tentatively, D is TRBD2 (6 bases). Per germline, CDR1 SGHRS and CDR2 YFSETQ. This CDR3 is built from 14 residues. V shed 7 bases and J shed 5 bases, with 17 bases lying between them. In DNA form, the CDR3 reads TGCGCCAGCCGAGACTGGGGGGAAGGAGATACGCAGTATTTT. It yields the protein CASRDWGEGDTQYF.

This clone was recorded once. The rearrangement uses TRBV27 and TRBJ1-1, with D unclear. Germline loops: CDR1 MNHEY, CDR2 SMNVEV (reference sequence). The V end was cut by 3 bases, the J end by 7 bases, with 9 bases between. CDR3 length equals 12 residues. The CDR3 spells CASSFGGSEAFF. The CDR3 DNA reads as TGTGCCAGCAGTTTTGGAGGGAGTGAAGCTTTCTTT.